The 26 T cell receptor beta chains below all came from one sample that was sequenced in a study of T cell responses to AZD1222 COVID-19 vaccine. TCRdb keeps only in-frame clones here, not all; method: immunoSEQ multiplex PCR. The repertoire includes 40,000 to 55,000 clones, roughly 91% of them detected once, and 30% to 45% sits in the top ten. The sequences come from peripheral blood, collected 28 days after the second AZD1222 dose. The receptors were sampled from an adult who received the AZD1222 COVID-19 vaccine.

The gene calls are TRBV21-1 and TRBJ1-5; TRBD1 is the table's D call and was not checked against the DNA. TRBV21-1 corresponds to a pseudogene. This CDR3 is 17 amino acids long. CDR3 protein: CASTPVKGAISNQPQHF. The CDR3 nucleotides read TGTGCCAGCACCCCAGTGAAGGGGGCTATAAGCAATCAGCCCCAGCATTTT.

V and J are TRBV2 and TRBJ2-2, with 8 bases matching TRBD2. The CDR3 contains 15 residues. The V gene end was trimmed by 9 bases and the J gene end by 0 bases; junction bases not matched to a gene: 6. Germline lookup yields CDR1 SNHLY and CDR2 FYNNEI. Here the CDR3 reads CARPRGAANTGELFF. In nucleotides, the CDR3 is TGTGCCAGACCGCGGGGGGCCGCGAACACCGGGGAGCTGTTTTTT.

The rearrangement uses TRBV5-4 and TRBJ2-7; no clear D. CDR3 length equals 13 residues. The germline V and J ends were trimmed by 7 bases and 0 bases, with 11 bases remaining between them. The germline gives CDR1 SGHNT, CDR2 YYREEE (reference sequence). DNA of the CDR3: TGTGCCAGCCGTGGATCCCTCTCCTACGAGCAGTACTTC. It translates to CASRGSLSYEQYF.

The chain is built from TRBV2 and TRBJ2-1; 10 bases are a match to TRBD2. J gave up 1 base and V 7 bases, and 10 bases lay outside the gene matches. Germline V gene lookup returns CDR1 SNHLY and CDR2 FYNNEI. This CDR3 comprises 17 residues. For the CDR3, the DNA is TGTGCCAGCACCAGGGTGCTAGCGGGGGTTTCCTACAATGAGCAGTTCTTC. Amino acids: CASTRVLAGVSYNEQFF.

The chain has TRBV6-5 and TRBJ1-2; perhaps TRBD1 as D (5 bases). The V end was cut by 6 bases, the J end by 0 bases, with 11 bases between. Looked up from germline, CDR1 is MNHEY and CDR2 is SVGAGI. The CDR3 sequence is 14 residues long. In nucleotides, the CDR3 is TGTGCCAGCAGGGGGGGGGATTCTAACTATGGCTACACCTTC. Its translation is CASRGGDSNYGYTF.

Here the CDR3 reads CASSSRQGMGDTQYF. The CDR3 region has the DNA TGTGCCAGCAGCTCCCGGCAGGGGATGGGAGATACGCAGTATTTT. V gene TRBV11-3 combines with J gene TRBJ2-3; tentative D call: TRBD1 (6 bases). V dropped 4 bases and J dropped 5 bases, with 16 bases sitting between them. Germline V gene sequence: CDR1 SGHNT, CDR2 YENEEA. The CDR3 has 15 residues. The whole variable domain, remainder taken from reference TRBV11-3 and TRBJ2-3, is EAGVVQSPRYKIIEKKQPVAFWCNPISGHNTLYWYLQNLGQGPELLIRYENEEAVDDSQLPKDRFSAERLKGVDSTLKIQPAELGDSAVYLCASSSRQGMGDTQYFGPGTRLTVL.

The gene calls are TRBV19 and TRBJ1-1; maybe TRBD1 (5 bases). The CDR3 sequence is 14 residues long. The germline CDR1 and CDR2 sequences are LNHDA and SQIVND (reference sequence). The germline V and J ends were trimmed by 3 bases and 3 bases, with 11 bases remaining between them. The CDR3 loop reads CASSMAGIYTEAFF. The CDR3 DNA sequence: TGTGCCAGTAGTATGGCAGGGATATACACTGAAGCTTTCTTT. The complete variable domain, with remaining parts taken from reference TRBV19 and TRBJ1-1, reads DGGITQSPKYLFRKEGQNVTLSCEQNLNHDAMYWYRQDPGQGLRLIYYSQIVNDFQKGDIAEGYSVSREKKESFPLTVTSAQKNPTAFYLCASSMAGIYTEAFFGQGTRLTVV.

This chain connects TRBV30 to TRBJ2-1; TRBD1 or TRBD2 may be the D gene (5 bases each). The ends were cut back, 4 bases at V and 7 bases at J, with 14 bases in the middle. Germline V gene sequence: CDR1 GTSNPN, CDR2 SVGIG (reference sequence). This CDR3 is built from 13 residues. CDR3 sequence reads: CAWMTPGGNEQFF. The CDR3 DNA reads TGTGCCTGGATGACTCCTGGGGGAAATGAGCAGTTCTTC. The full variable domain, in which reference TRBV30 and TRBJ2-1 provide the parts outside the CDR3, is SQTIHQWPATLVQPVGSPLSLECTVEGTSNPNLYWYRQAAGRGLQLLFYSVGIGQISSEVPQNLSASRPQDRQFILSSKKLLLSDSGFYLCAWMTPGGNEQFFGPGTRLTVL.

This sequence joins TRBV6-5 and TRBJ2-3; 7 nucleotides align to TRBD2. Germline V gene sequence: CDR1 MNHEY, CDR2 SVGAGI. CDR3 size: 14 residues. The junction had 7 bases not matched to a gene; V was cut back by 6 bases and J by 4 bases. In nucleotides, the CDR3 is TGTGCCAGCAGACGACTAGCAGAAGCAGATACGCAGTATTTT. This translates into CASRRLAEADTQYF.

The chain combines TRBV19 with TRBJ2-5; 7 bases line up with TRBD1. V dropped 3 bases and J dropped 2; count of bases not matched to a gene: 6. The CDR3 extends over 15 amino acids. Germline CDR1 LNHDA, CDR2 SQIVND (reference sequence). The CDR3 region has the DNA TGTGCCAGTAGTATCTGGTCAGGGGGACAAGAGACCCAGTACTTC. Protein sequence: CASSIWSGGQETQYF.

The chain links TRBV6-6 to TRBJ1-2; D is possibly TRBD1 (5 bases). V lost 5 bases, J lost 8 bases, and 15 bases lay in between. CDR1 is MNHNY and CDR2 is SVGAGI in the germline V gene (reference sequence). This CDR3 is built from 13 residues. The CDR3 DNA reads TGTGCCAGCAGTAGGACGGGGGTGGTCGGCTACACCTTC. It encodes CASSRTGVVGYTF.

The V and J genes are TRBV6-2 or TRBV6-3 and TRBJ2-5; 14 nucleotides line up with TRBD2. Unmatched junction bases numbered 10, after V lost 3 bases and J lost 4 bases. Germline CDR1 reads MNHEY; CDR2 reads SVGEGT. The CDR3 sequence is 18 residues long. In DNA, the CDR3 is TGTGCCAGCAGTTATAGGACTAGCGGGGGGACCGGAAGAGAGACCCAGTACTTC. Amino acids: CASSYRTSGGTGRETQYF.

This chain links TRBV4-1 with TRBJ1-5, with 9 bases lining up with TRBD1. Trimming removed 3 bases from V and 7 bases from J; junction bases left unmatched: 4. Germline loops: CDR1 MGHRA, CDR2 YSYEKL. The CDR3 extends over 14 amino acids. The CDR3 is CASSQDRGWQPQHF. The CDR3 DNA is TGCGCCAGCAGCCAGGACAGGGGCTGGCAGCCCCAGCATTTT.

This rearrangement joins TRBV4-3 to TRBJ2-1, with D possibly being TRBD1 (5 bases). Germline CDR1 reads LGHNA; CDR2 reads YSLEER. The CDR3 has 15 amino acids. Trimming removed 0 bases from V and 2 bases from J, with 8 bases in between. The CDR3 DNA follows: TGCGCCAGCAGCCAAGACAGGGTTCCCTACAATGAGCAGTTCTTC. This codes for CASSQDRVPYNEQFF.

This chain uses TRBV30 with TRBJ2-6, with 8 bases identical to TRBD1. Germline CDR1 reads GTSNPN; CDR2 reads SVGIG (reference sequence). V shed 1 base and J 4 bases; nucleotides not matched to a gene: 3. The CDR3 is made up of 15 amino acids. CDR3 sequence reads: CAWSETGAGANVLTF. The CDR3 DNA follows: TGTGCCTGGAGTGAGACAGGGGCCGGGGCCAACGTCCTGACTTTC.

This clone has a handful of counts. The chain links TRBV4-2 to TRBJ1-3; D is unclear. Germline V gene data show CDR1 as LGHNA and CDR2 as YNFKEQ. The CDR3 spans 15 residues. V was clipped by 1 base and J by 0 bases, with 7 bases between them. The CDR3, as DNA: TGTGCCAGCAGCCAAGGGATCAGCTCTGGAAACACCATATATTTT. Residues: CASSQGISSGNTIYF.

The chain links TRBV7-9 to TRBJ1-1, with a tentative D call TRBD1 (5 bases). Trimming shortened V by 2 bases and J by 4 bases, and 11 bases separated the two germline ends. The CDR3 is 14 residues long. CDR1 and CDR2 from the germline V gene are SEHNR and FQNEAQ (reference sequence). CDR3 sequence: CASSLTREGTEAFF. The DNA of the CDR3 is TGTGCCAGCAGCTTAACCAGGGAGGGCACTGAAGCTTTCTTT.

The V and J genes are TRBV11-2 and TRBJ2-7; possible D gene TRBD1, 5 bases. V was pared by 2 bases and J by 3 bases, with 8 bases between. The CDR3 runs to 13 residues. CDR1 is SGHAT and CDR2 is FQNNGV in the germline V gene. CDR3 in amino acids: CASSLRTIYEQYF. The CDR3 nucleotides are TGTGCCAGCAGCTTAAGGACAATCTACGAGCAGTACTTC. Full variable domain (missing parts from reference TRBV11-2 and TRBJ2-7): EAGVAQSPRYKIIEKRQSVAFWCNPISGHATLYWYQQILGQGPKLLIQFQNNGVVDDSQLPKDRFSAERLKGVDSTLKIQPAKLEDSAVYLCASSLRTIYEQYFGPGTRLTVT.

The rearrangement joins TRBV6-1 to TRBJ2-7; the D gene is possibly TRBD2 (5 bases). The CDR3 consists of 13 residues. In germline, CDR1 is MNHNS, CDR2 SASEGT. V dropped 1 base and J dropped 7 bases, with 11 bases sitting between them. The CDR3 loop reads CASSEGVAGEQYF. In DNA, the CDR3 is TGTGCCAGCAGTGAAGGAGTCGCGGGTGAGCAGTACTTC.

In this sample, this clone turned up a few times. The rearrangement uses TRBV5-6 and TRBJ2-5; the match to TRBD2 covers 7 bases. The CDR3 runs to 16 residues. With V trimmed by 5 bases and J by 4 bases, 14 bases remained unmatched. Per germline, CDR1 SGHDT and CDR2 YYEEEE. The CDR3 DNA reads as TGTGCCAGCAGGGACGGACTTAGCGGGTTGTCAGAGACCCAGTACTTC. This gives the protein CASRDGLSGLSETQYF.

This chain links TRBV9 with TRBJ1-3; D not resolved. V lost 0 bases to trimming and J lost 1 base, with 11 bases between them. This CDR3 is 16 amino acids long. Per germline, CDR1 SGDLS and CDR2 YYNGEE. The CDR3 is CASSVDPLFSGNTIYF. In DNA form, the CDR3 reads TGTGCCAGCAGCGTAGATCCCCTCTTTTCTGGAAACACCATATATTTT.

In DNA, the CDR3 is TGTGCCAGCAGCCAAGATTCACGGTACTATGGCTACACCTTC. Translation gives CASSQDSRYYGYTF. The rearrangement links TRBV14 to TRBJ1-2, with D uncertain. Looked up from germline, CDR1 is SGHDN and CDR2 is FVKESK. Trimming left V 0 bases short and J 3 bases short, with 8 bases between. The CDR3 has 14 amino acids.

This chain joins TRBV12-5 and TRBJ1-1; D possibly corresponds to TRBD1 (5 bases). Germline CDR1 LGHNT, CDR2 FRNRAP. V gave up 5 bases and J gave up 0 bases, with 16 bases separating them. The CDR3 extends over 16 amino acids. CDR3 loop: CASGQSSGGLNTEAFF. DNA for the CDR3: TGTGCTAGTGGTCAAAGCTCGGGGGGTCTGAACACTGAAGCTTTCTTT.

The gene calls are TRBV7-8 and TRBJ2-2; 8 bases line up with TRBD1. CDR1 and CDR2 from the germline V gene are SGHVS and FQNEAQ. Unmatched junction bases numbered 7, after V lost 5 bases and J lost 5 bases. There are 15 residues in the CDR3. CDR3 region: CASSPGQEKTGELFF. The CDR3 bases are TGTGCCAGCAGCCCGGGACAGGAAAAGACCGGGGAGCTGTTTTTT.

The chain joins TRBV28 to TRBJ1-2; D not resolved. Trimming stripped 4 bases from V and 8 bases from J, with 17 bases between. The CDR3 consists of 14 residues. Germline CDR1 reads MDHEN; CDR2 reads SYDVKM. The DNA for the CDR3 is TGTGCCAGCAGTTCGGACGTATTGTTGGAGGGCTACACCTTC. Its protein product is CASSSDVLLEGYTF.

The V and J genes are TRBV12-3 or TRBV12-4 and TRBJ2-1; tentative D call: TRBD1 (5 bases). The germline V and J ends were trimmed by 6 bases and 8 bases, with 14 bases remaining between them. CDR3 length: 13 residues. The CDR3 loop reads CASSSDSEDEQFF. Here the CDR3 DNA reads TGTGCCAGCAGCTCCGACAGCGAAGATGAGCAGTTCTTC.